These 7 T cell receptor beta chains originate from one sample sequenced in a study of stem cell transplantation in POMP-related autoinflammatory disease. Sequencing used immunoSEQ multiplex PCR; TCRdb keeps in-frame clones, though not all of them. Counted here are 68,000 or so clones, approximately 90% occurring once; the ten biggest clones make up 0.5% to 0.75%. Specimen: CD4+ T cells from PBMCs, collected after stem cell transplantation. These receptors were taken from a human patient with POMP-related autoinflammation and immune dysregulation (PRAID). Some T cells may be graft donor cells.

This sequence joins TRBV28 and TRBJ2-7; 12 bases align to TRBD2. Germline-derived CDR1 and CDR2 are MDHEN and SYDVKM. The CDR3 is 17 amino acids. The junction had 14 bases not matched to a gene; V was cut back by 11 bases and J by 0 bases. The CDR3 DNA sequence: TGTGCCGCTAAAGGGGGGTTACTAGCGGGAGGCTCCTACGAGCAGTACTTC. Encoded protein: CAAKGGLLAGGSYEQYF.

The chain employs TRBV6-5 and TRBJ2-5, with a tentative D call TRBD2 (6 bases). CDR1 and CDR2 (germline): MNHEY, SVGAGI. Trimming cost V 1 base and J 0 bases, with 12 bases left between them. The CDR3 length is 16 residues. CDR3 coding DNA: TGTGCCAGCAGTTACTGGGGGGAAATTTACCAAGAGACCCAGTACTTC. It translates to CASSYWGEIYQETQYF.

The rearrangement joins TRBV18 to TRBJ1-1; no clear D. The CDR3 runs 14 residues. Germline CDR1 reads KGHSH; CDR2 reads LQKENI. Trimming left V 3 bases short and J 1 base short, with 9 bases between. CDR3 in DNA: TGTGCCAGCTCACCTATAACAGAGAACACTGAAGCTTTCTTT. This gives the protein CASSPITENTEAFF.

The V call is TRBV6-1, the J call TRBJ1-4; D gene ambiguous. Per germline, CDR1 MNHNS and CDR2 SASEGT. The CDR3 length is 15 residues. The V and J ends lost 3 bases and 0 bases respectively, with 8 bases between them. The CDR3 spells CASSDRPATNEKLFF. The DNA of the CDR3 is TGTGCCAGCAGTGACCGGCCGGCAACTAATGAAAAACTGTTTTTT.

The rearrangement uses TRBV20-1 and TRBJ2-5; D uncertain. The CDR3 is 11 residues long. Germline V gene lookup returns CDR1 DFQATT and CDR2 SNEGSKA (reference sequence). V was clipped by 5 bases and J by 5 bases, with 9 bases between them. The CDR3 loop is CSAEAGETQYF. The DNA for the CDR3 is TGCAGTGCTGAGGCTGGGGAGACCCAGTACTTC.

The chain combines TRBV15 with TRBJ1-1, with D possibly TRBD1 on 6 matching bases. Germline V lookup: CDR1 LNHNV, CDR2 YYDKDF (reference sequence). The CDR3 runs 16 residues. Trimming stripped 8 bases from V and 0 bases from J, with 19 bases between. This CDR3 is CATHPGHPLMNTEAFF. For the CDR3, the DNA is TGTGCCACCCATCCGGGACACCCACTTATGAACACTGAAGCTTTCTTT. Looking up the rest from reference TRBV15 and TRBJ1-1 gives the full variable domain: DAMVIQNPRYQVTQFGKPVTLSCSQTLNHNVMYWYQQKSSQAPKLLFHYYDKDFNNEADTPDNFQSRRPNTSFCFLDIRSPGLGDTAMYLCATHPGHPLMNTEAFFGQGTRLTVV.

This chain uses TRBV7-2 with TRBJ1-4; the D is unclear. The V gene's germline CDR1 is SGHTA and CDR2 FQGNSA. The CDR3 has 16 amino acids. V was trimmed by 1 base and J by 0 bases, leaving 9 bases between them. This CDR3 reads CASSLVVVTTNEKLFF. The CDR3 DNA sequence: TGTGCCAGCAGCTTAGTTGTTGTGACAACTAATGAAAAACTGTTTTTT.